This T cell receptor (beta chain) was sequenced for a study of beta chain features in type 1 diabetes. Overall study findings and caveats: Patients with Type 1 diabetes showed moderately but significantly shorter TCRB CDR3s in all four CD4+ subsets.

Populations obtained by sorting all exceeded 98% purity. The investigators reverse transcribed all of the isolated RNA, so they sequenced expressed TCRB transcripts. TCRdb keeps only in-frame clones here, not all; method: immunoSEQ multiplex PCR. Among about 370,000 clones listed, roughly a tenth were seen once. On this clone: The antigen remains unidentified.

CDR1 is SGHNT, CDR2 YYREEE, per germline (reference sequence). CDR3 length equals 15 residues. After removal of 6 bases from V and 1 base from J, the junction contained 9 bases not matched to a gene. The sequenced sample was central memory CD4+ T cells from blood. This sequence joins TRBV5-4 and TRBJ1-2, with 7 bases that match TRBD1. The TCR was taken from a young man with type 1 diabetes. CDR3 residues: CASTLPGQYNYGYTF. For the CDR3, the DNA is TGTGCCAGCACTCTCCCGGGACAGTATAACTATGGCTACACCTTC.